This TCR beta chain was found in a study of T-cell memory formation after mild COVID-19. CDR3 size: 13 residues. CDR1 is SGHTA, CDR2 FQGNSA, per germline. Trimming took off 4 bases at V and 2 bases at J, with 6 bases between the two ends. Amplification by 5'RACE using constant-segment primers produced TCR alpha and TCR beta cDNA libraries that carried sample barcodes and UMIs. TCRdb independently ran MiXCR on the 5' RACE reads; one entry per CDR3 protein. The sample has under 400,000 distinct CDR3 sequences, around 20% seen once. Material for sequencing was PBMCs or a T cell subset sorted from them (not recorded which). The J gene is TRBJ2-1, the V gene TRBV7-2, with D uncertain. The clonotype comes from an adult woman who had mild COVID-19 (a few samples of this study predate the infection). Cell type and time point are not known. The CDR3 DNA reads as TGTGCCAGCAGCTGGGCGGCCTACAATGAGCAGTTCTTC. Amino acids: CASSWAAYNEQFF.